Listed here are 8 T cell receptor beta chains from one sample, sequenced in a study of T-cell memory formation after mild COVID-19. MiXCR, applied by TCRdb to the 5' RACE reads, yields one record per CDR3 protein. The table records 35,000 to 50,000 distinct CDR3 sequences, about 6.7% of them present only once. Sequences were obtained from PBMCs or a T cell subset sorted from them (not recorded which). All receptors derive from an adult who had mild COVID-19 (a few samples of this study predate the infection). Cell type and time point are not known.

This clonotype was observed at least ten times. The chain employs TRBV27 and TRBJ2-5; D is perhaps TRBD2 (5 bases). Trimming removed 1 base from V and 3 bases from J, with 9 bases in between. This CDR3 comprises 14 residues. Germline V lookup: CDR1 MNHEY, CDR2 SMNVEV (reference sequence). In DNA form, the CDR3 reads TGTGCCAGCAGTTTATTCTCCGGGGAAGAGACCCAGTACTTC. Translated: CASSLFSGEETQYF.

Ten or more counts support this clonotype. The chain has TRBV27 and TRBJ2-7; 7 nucleotides align to TRBD1. The V and J ends lost 4 bases and 5 bases, in that order; junction bases with no gene match: 5. This CDR3 is 13 amino acids long. In germline, CDR1 is MNHEY, CDR2 SMNVEV (reference sequence). The CDR3 DNA reads as TGTGCCAGCAGTTGGCGTCAGGGGGACGAGCAGTACTTC. It specifies CASSWRQGDEQYF.

This clonotype was seen many times. CDR3 protein: CASSLAPRQFQYF. The CDR3 DNA reads as TGCGCCAGCAGCTTGGCCCCGCGGCAGTTCCAGTACTTC. The V gene is TRBV5-1, the J gene TRBJ2-5; D unresolved. This CDR3 is built from 13 residues. V gave up 0 bases and J gave up 10 bases, with 13 bases separating them. Germline assignment: CDR1 SGHRS and CDR2 YFSETQ.

V gene TRBV6-5 combines with J gene TRBJ1-5, with 11 bases lining up with TRBD1. J gave up 1 base and V 8 bases, and 22 bases lay outside the gene matches. Germline CDR1 MNHEY, CDR2 SVGAGI. The CDR3 covers 21 residues. CDR3 in DNA: TGTGCCAGCCATAAAAGAGATCTGGACAGGGGGCTTATCGGCAGCAATCAGCCCCAGCATTTT. This gives the protein CASHKRDLDRGLIGSNQPQHF.

The chain joins TRBV9 to TRBJ2-5; D perhaps matches TRBD2 (5 bases). This CDR3 has 13 amino acids. With 4 bases removed from V and 1 base from J, the gap between germline ends came to 8 bases. The germline V gene has CDR1 SGDLS and CDR2 YYNGEE. The CDR3 protein is CASSPRGQETQYF. CDR3 in DNA: TGTGCCAGCAGCCCCCGGGGCCAAGAGACCCAGTACTTC.

This clonotype was detected a few times. V gene TRBV24-1 combines with J gene TRBJ1-2; no clear D gene. Per the germline V gene, CDR1 is KGHDR and CDR2 is SFDVKD. V dropped 3 bases and J dropped 0 bases, with 4 bases sitting between them. The length of the CDR3 is 13 residues. CDR3 region: CATSDESNYGYTF. CDR3 in DNA: TGTGCCACCAGTGATGAGTCTAACTATGGCTACACCTTC.

In this sample, this clonotype turned up many times. The rearrangement links TRBV7-8 to TRBJ2-5; TRBD1 matches at 7 bases. The CDR3 covers 14 residues. V trimming: 5 bases; J trimming: 5 bases; junction bases outside the gene matches: 8. Germline V gives CDR1 SGHVS, CDR2 FQNEAQ. The CDR3 here is CASSPGGRGETQYF. As DNA, the CDR3 is TGTGCCAGCAGCCCTGGGGGCAGGGGGGAGACCCAGTACTTC.

Many counts were recorded for this clonotype. The chain joins TRBV11-3 to TRBJ1-1; no clear D. The V end was cut by 4 bases, the J end by 6 bases, with 12 bases between. The CDR3 loop spans 13 amino acids. Germline CDR1 SGHNT, CDR2 YENEEA. CDR3 sequence (DNA): TGTGCCAGCAGCTCGCGCAGACTCGCTGAAGCTTTCTTT. Protein: CASSSRRLAEAFF. The full variable domain, completed using reference TRBV11-3 and TRBJ1-1, is EAGVVQSPRYKIIEKKQPVAFWCNPISGHNTLYWYLQNLGQGPELLIRYENEEAVDDSQLPKDRFSAERLKGVDSTLKIQPAELGDSAVYLCASSSRRLAEAFFGQGTRLTVV.